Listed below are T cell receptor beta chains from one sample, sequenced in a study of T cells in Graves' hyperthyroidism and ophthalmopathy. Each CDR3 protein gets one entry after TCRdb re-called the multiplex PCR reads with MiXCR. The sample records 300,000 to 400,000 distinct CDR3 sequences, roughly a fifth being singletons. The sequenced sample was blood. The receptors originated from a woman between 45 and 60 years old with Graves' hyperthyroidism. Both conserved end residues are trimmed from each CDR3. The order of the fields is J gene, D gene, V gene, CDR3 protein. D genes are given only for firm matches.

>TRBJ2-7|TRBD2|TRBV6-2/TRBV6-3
ASSYTGGSIYEQY
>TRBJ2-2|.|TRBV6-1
ASSEIRNTGELF
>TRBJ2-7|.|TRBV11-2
ASSLDSISYEQY
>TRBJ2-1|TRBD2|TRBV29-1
SVGGRENEQF
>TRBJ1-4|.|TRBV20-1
SATGRDEKLF
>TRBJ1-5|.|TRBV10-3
AISERMGDQPQH
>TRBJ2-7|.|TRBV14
ASSPTVSFYEQY
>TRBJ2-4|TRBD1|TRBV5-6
ASSFRDRGHIQY
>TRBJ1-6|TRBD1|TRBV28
ASNYRDSLNSPLH
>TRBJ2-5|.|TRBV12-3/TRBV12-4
ASSRSPPGVSLETQY
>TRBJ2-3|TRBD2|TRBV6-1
ASSSTSGGQY
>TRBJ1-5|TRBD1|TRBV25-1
ATPPGQGGIDQPQH
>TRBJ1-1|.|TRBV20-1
SVGDLNTEAF
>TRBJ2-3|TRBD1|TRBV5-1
ASSLRTGASSTDTQY
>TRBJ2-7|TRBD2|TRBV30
AWSVGGRGGQY
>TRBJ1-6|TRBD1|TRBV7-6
ASSLGLGQGAYPLH
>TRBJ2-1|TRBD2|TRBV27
ASSTTSGTRDNEQF
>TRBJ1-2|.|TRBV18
ASSPPGRTGTGYGYT
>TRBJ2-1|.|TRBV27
ASSQAHLDEQF
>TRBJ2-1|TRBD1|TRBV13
ASSVWDRESF
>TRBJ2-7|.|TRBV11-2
ASSVDSPSEQY
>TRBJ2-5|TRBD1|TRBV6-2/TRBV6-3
ASRQGAETQY
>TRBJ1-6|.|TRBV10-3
AISEANSPLH
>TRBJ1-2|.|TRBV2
ASSTPSANYGYT
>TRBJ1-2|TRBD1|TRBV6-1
ASSGGTGSGYT
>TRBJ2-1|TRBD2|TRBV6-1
ASSEAGGRRGEQF
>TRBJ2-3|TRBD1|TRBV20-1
SARDRGSPTDTQY
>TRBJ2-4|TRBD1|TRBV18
ASSPGQGANIQY
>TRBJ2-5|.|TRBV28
ASTPGQGETQY
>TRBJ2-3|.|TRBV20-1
SASRPSTDTQY
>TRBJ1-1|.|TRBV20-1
SARPGGNTEAF
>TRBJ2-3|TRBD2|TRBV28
ASSFPGGVAGGVTSTDTQY
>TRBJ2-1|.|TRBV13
ASSLGSVSYNEQF
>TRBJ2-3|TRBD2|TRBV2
ASSLGLAGGQGTQY
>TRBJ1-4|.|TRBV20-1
SATVGAVNEKLF
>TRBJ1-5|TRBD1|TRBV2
ATGTAYSNQPQH
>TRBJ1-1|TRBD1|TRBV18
ASSLRTGGALNTEAF
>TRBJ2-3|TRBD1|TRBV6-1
ASSERDRGPADTQY
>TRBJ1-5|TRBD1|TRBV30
AWSRGQGFNQPQH
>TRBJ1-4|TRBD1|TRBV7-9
ASSSSGTGGIREKLF
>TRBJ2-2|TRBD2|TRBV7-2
ASNSAGGTGELF
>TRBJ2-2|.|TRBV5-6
ASSLGPTGELF
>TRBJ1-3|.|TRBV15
ATSGLPEISGNTIY
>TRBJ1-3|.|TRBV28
ASSMGTPGNTIY
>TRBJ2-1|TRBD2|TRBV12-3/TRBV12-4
ASRSWAGGNYNEQF
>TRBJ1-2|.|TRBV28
ASSSMRGGGSYGYT
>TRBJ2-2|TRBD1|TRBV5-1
ASSFGQGNTGELF
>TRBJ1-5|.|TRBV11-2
ASSLNAGSNQPQH
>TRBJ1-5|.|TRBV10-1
ASSVLGETANQPQH
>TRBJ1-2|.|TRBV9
ASSVNSNYGYT
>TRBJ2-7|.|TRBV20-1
SATPRGGYEQY
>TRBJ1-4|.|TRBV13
ASSPGVATNEKLF
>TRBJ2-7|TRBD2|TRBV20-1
SARPGTSGTYEQY
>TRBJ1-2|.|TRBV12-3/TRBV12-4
ASSFRDNYGYT
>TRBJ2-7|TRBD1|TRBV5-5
ASSFYVTGGFEQY
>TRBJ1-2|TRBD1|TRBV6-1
ASRKQGFNYGYT
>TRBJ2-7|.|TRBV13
ASSPNRPPNEQY